Sequencing of this T cell receptor beta chain was carried out in a study of graft-versus-host responses after intestinal transplantation. Study-wide context: Isolated intestinal, liver-intestinal, or multivisceral transplants were what recipients had.

Using immunoSEQ multiplex PCR, the repertoire was profiled, and TCRdb retains in-frame clones only, with some absent. In the table there are about 120,000 clones, around nine tenths of which are singletons. General study results and limits: Elevated graft-versus-host to host-versus-graft clonal ratios in allografts were recorded for patients with graft-donor T cell macrochimerism.

This clone was picked up a small number of times. The target antigen is unknown. CDR3 length: 14 amino acids. CDR1 and CDR2 (germline): MNHEY, SVGAGI. V trimming: 5 bases; J trimming: 5 bases; junction bases outside the gene matches: 9. The receptor comes from a human donor who received an intestinal transplant. This sequence joins TRBV6-5 and TRBJ2-7; TRBD1 agrees at 7 bases. Material: unstimulated CD4+ T cells sorted from spleen or lymph node cells, obtained before intestinal transplant. The CDR3 protein is CASSTGTEGHEQYF. CDR3 nucleotides: TGTGCCAGCAGTACCGGGACAGAGGGTCACGAGCAGTACTTC.